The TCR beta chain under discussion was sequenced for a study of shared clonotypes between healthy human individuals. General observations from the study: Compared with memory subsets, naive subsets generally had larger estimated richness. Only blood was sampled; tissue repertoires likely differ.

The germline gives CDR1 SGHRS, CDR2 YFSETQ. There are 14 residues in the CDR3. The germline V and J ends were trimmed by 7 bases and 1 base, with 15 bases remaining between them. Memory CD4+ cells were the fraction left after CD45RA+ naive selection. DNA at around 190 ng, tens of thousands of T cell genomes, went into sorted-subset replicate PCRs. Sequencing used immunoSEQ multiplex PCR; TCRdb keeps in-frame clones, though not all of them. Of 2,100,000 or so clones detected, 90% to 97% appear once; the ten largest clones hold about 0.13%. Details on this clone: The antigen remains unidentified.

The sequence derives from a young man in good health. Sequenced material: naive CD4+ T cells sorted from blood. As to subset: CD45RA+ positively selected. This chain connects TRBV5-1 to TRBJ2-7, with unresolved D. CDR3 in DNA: TGCGCCAGCGCTCCTGTAATGGGATCCTACGAGCAGTACTTC. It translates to CASAPVMGSYEQYF.